This is a list of T cell receptor beta chains from one sample in a study of cytomegalovirus exposure and HLA in healthy donors. Produced via immunoSEQ multiplex PCR; TCRdb's table is partial and in-frame only. The table lists about 200,000 clones, around 79% of them singletons, with around 1.5% in the top ten. Sequences were obtained from PBMCs. These receptors were collected from a woman aged 45-59 years in good health and CMV-seronegative. The conserved cysteine and the conserved F or W are not part of the CDR3 here.

v_gene | CDR3aa
TRBV2 | AISDLGYYGYT
TRBV5-4 | ASSPVGGQGLYEQY
TRBV7-2 | ASSFKSGAGERNTIY
TRBV28 | ASSLGEDEKLF
TRBV4-2 | ASSRRGPGETQY
TRBV6-1 | ASSEARGRGSPLH
TRBV7-9 | ASSETPADRALGYGYT
TRBV6-1 | ASSESGGAYNEQF
TRBV2 | ASQEVISSYNEQF
TRBV6-1 | ASSEGGRPGELF
TRBV10-3 | ATGQGAGGELF
TRBV11-2 | ASSPLQSYGYT
TRBV7-2 | ASSRTPFSTNEKLF
TRBV5-1 | ASSLPILAGVNTGELF
TRBV7-2 | ASSIWTGAYEQY
TRBV2 | ASSEVGGANTGELF
TRBV4-1 | ASSQGAEQY
TRBV9 | ASSVGGQPYEQY
TRBV5-4 | ASSFEREHAPLH
TRBV27 | ASTSLPLGTGDGYT
TRBV7-9 | ASSQEGGRDTQY
TRBV29-1 | SVGRGPYEQY
TRBV7-6 | ASSPSPLDRVKLNEKLF
TRBV28 | ASRDTANRGGTEAF
TRBV4-3 | ASSQEPGSIGTGELF